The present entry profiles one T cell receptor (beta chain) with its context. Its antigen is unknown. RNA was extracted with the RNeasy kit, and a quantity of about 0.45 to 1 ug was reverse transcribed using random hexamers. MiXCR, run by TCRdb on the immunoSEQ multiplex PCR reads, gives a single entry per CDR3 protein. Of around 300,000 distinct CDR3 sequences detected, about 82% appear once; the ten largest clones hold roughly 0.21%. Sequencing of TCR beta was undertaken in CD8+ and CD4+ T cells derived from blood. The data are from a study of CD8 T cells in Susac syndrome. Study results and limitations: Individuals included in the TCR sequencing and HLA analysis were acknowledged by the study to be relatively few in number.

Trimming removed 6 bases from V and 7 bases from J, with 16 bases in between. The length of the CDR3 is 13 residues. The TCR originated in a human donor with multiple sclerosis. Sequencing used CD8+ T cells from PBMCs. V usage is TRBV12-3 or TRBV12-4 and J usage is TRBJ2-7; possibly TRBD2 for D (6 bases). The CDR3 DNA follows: TGTGCCAGCAGCCCCCGGGAGCTTGGGGAGCAGTACTTC. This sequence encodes CASSPRELGEQYF.